The 18 T cell receptor beta chains presented below share a single source sample, sequenced in a study of OX40 agonist ivuxolimab in advanced cancers. Repertoires were generated with immunoSEQ multiplex PCR, while TCRdb's copy carries only in-frame clones and drops some. There are 49,000 or so clones in the sample; 70% to 85% occur only once, and 2.6% lies in the top ten. The material was CD4+ or CD8+ T cells sorted from blood, obtained in a trial of the OX40 agonist ivuxolimab. The source of these receptors is an adult with an advanced solid tumor such as melanoma, head and neck, liver or kidney cancer.

The rearrangement joins TRBV2 to TRBJ1-3; D is uncertain. V shed 7 bases and J shed 2 bases, with 9 bases lying between them. Germline V gives CDR1 SNHLY, CDR2 FYNNEI. The CDR3 runs to 13 residues. This chain's CDR3 is CASNPGAGNTIYF. The CDR3 DNA follows: TGTGCCAGCAATCCGGGAGCTGGAAACACCATATATTTT.

CDR3 loop: CASSQRPDEQYF. The CDR3 coding sequence is TGTGCCAGCAGCCAACGCCCAGACGAGCAGTACTTC. V usage is TRBV4-2 and J usage is TRBJ2-7; D remains unclear. The CDR3 extends over 12 amino acids. Per the germline V gene, CDR1 is LGHNA and CDR2 is YNFKEQ. Trimming removed 2 bases at V and 5 bases at J, with 7 bases between.

The chain carries TRBV27 and TRBJ2-1, with 7 bases aligning to TRBD2. Germline loops: CDR1 MNHEY, CDR2 SMNVEV (reference sequence). CDR3 size: 15 residues. Germline trimming cut 2 bases from V and 4 bases from J; bases unmatched to any gene: 5. The CDR3 DNA follows: TGTGCCAGCAGTTTAGGATGGGAGGGATACAATGAGCAGTTCTTC. Amino acids: CASSLGWEGYNEQFF.

The chain uses TRBV5-1 and TRBJ1-3, with no clear D. There are 15 residues in the CDR3. Per germline, CDR1 SGHRS and CDR2 YFSETQ. V lost 0 bases and J lost 6, with 13 bases in between. CDR3 DNA: TGCGCCAGCAGCTTGGTTTTCGGGTTTGAAAACACCATATATTTT. This gives the protein CASSLVFGFENTIYF.

V gene TRBV10-3 combines with J gene TRBJ2-7, with a tentative D call TRBD2 (6 bases). The germline V and J ends were trimmed by 2 bases and 3 bases, with 17 bases remaining between them. Germline assignment: CDR1 ENHRY and CDR2 SYGVKD. The CDR3 runs to 16 residues. In DNA form, the CDR3 reads TGTGCCATCAGTGAGGGTATTATGGGGGGAAACTACGAGCAGTACTTC. It is translated as CAISEGIMGGNYEQYF.

The gene calls are TRBV11-3 and TRBJ2-3; 12 nucleotides agree with TRBD2. CDR3 length: 18 residues. Germline V gene data show CDR1 as SGHNT and CDR2 as YENEEA. With 5 bases clipped from V and 4 bases from J, the junction kept 13 bases outside the gene matches. CDR3 sequence reads: CASSHASGGAGTADTQYF. CDR3 coding DNA: TGTGCCAGCAGCCACGCTAGCGGGGGGGCCGGTACCGCAGATACGCAGTATTTT.

This clone turned up a few times. The chain joins TRBV7-6 to TRBJ2-3, with D possibly matching TRBD1 (7 bases). The ends were cut back, 3 bases at V and 1 base at J, with 11 bases in the middle. From germline, CDR1 is SGHVS and CDR2 FNYEAQ. The CDR3 extends over 15 amino acids. CDR3 amino acids: CASSLEGAGTDTQYF. In DNA form, the CDR3 reads TGTGCCAGCAGCTTGGAGGGGGCAGGCACAGATACGCAGTATTTT.

The chain links TRBV10-3 to TRBJ1-6; a possible D gene is TRBD1 (5 bases). The CDR3 is 14 amino acids. The germline CDR1 and CDR2 sequences are ENHRY and SYGVKD. The V end lost 3 bases, the J end lost 4 bases, and 7 bases lay between the germline ends. CDR3 loop: CAISEDSYNSPLHF. CDR3 DNA sequence: TGTGCCATCAGTGAAGACAGTTATAATTCACCCCTCCACTTT.

As to this clone: In the same sample, other DNA sequences code for this CDR3. V and J are TRBV29-1 and TRBJ1-2; maybe TRBD1 (6 bases). The CDR3 is made up of 11 amino acids. CDR1 SQVTM and CDR2 ANQGSEA come from the germline V gene. V lost 3 bases to trimming and J lost 4 bases, with 6 bases between them. In DNA, the CDR3 is TGCAGCGTTGACAGGGGCTATGGCTACACCTTC. Translated, it gives CSVDRGYGYTF.

The J gene is TRBJ2-7, the V gene TRBV5-1; D remains ambiguous. This CDR3 contains 16 residues. The germline CDR1 and CDR2 sequences are SGHRS and YFSETQ. V lost 0 bases to trimming and J lost 5 bases, with 18 bases between them. The CDR3 DNA follows: TGCGCCAGCAGCTTGGGTGCGCTTCTAAAGGTGGACGAGCAGTACTTC. Translating it yields CASSLGALLKVDEQYF. The complete variable domain, with remaining parts taken from reference TRBV5-1 and TRBJ2-7, reads KAGVTQTPRYLIKTRGQQVTLSCSPISGHRSVSWYQQTPGQGLQFLFEYFSETQRNKGNFPGRFSGRQFSNSRSEMNVSTLELGDSALYLCASSLGALLKVDEQYFGPGTRLTVT.

CDR3 coding DNA: TGTGCCAGCTCAGTTGGACAGAGTAACACTGAAGCTTTCTTT. Protein product: CASSVGQSNTEAFF. V usage is TRBV18 and J usage is TRBJ1-1, with D perhaps TRBD1 (6 bases). Germline CDR1 KGHSH, CDR2 LQKENI. The V end lost 5 bases, the J end lost 2 bases, and 12 bases lay between the germline ends. The CDR3 length is 14 residues.

This clone was seen just once. The chain has TRBV29-1 and TRBJ1-1; 7 nucleotides match TRBD1. The CDR3 has 16 amino acids. Germline-derived CDR1 and CDR2 are SQVTM and ANQGSEA. V lost 4 bases and J lost 0; bases outside the gene matches: 11. The CDR3 reads CSVVGGTAGMNTEAFF. The CDR3 region has the DNA TGCAGCGTTGTAGGGGGGACAGCGGGCATGAACACTGAAGCTTTCTTT.

This sequence joins TRBV19 and TRBJ1-6, with D maybe TRBD1 (6 bases). The CDR3 consists of 17 residues. The V gene lost 3 bases and the J gene lost 7 bases, with 19 bases spanning the gap. CDR1 is LNHDA, CDR2 SQIVND, per germline (reference sequence). The CDR3 region is CASSIRQVRTGNSPLHF. The CDR3 bases are TGTGCCAGTAGTATCAGACAGGTCCGTACTGGGAATTCACCCCTCCACTTT.

This clone appeared a few times. CDR3 DNA: TGTGCCAGTAGTCCCCGGGGGACAGGGACAGAGCAGTACTTC. Its translation is CASSPRGTGTEQYF. This chain links TRBV19 with TRBJ2-7, with 9 bases lining up with TRBD1. Germline assignment: CDR1 LNHDA and CDR2 SQIVND (reference sequence). Trimming cost V 5 bases and J 7 bases; bases outside gene matches: 9. The CDR3 extends over 14 amino acids.

This clone was seen a few times. One junction end disagrees with the germline gene, perhaps due to a read error. The chain carries TRBV7-2 and TRBJ2-7, with TRBD1 identical over 8 bases. The CDR3 contains 14 residues. Germline lookup yields CDR1 SGHTA and CDR2 FQGNSA. CDR3 amino acids: CASSTDRGSSEQYF. Here the CDR3 DNA reads TGTGCCAGCAGCACTGACAGGGGCTCCTCCGAGCAGTACTTC.

This clone appeared a few times. The genes are TRBV10-3 and TRBJ2-1, with 12 positions matching TRBD2. The J segment lost 7 bases and the V segment lost 3 bases, leaving 7 bases of the junction unmatched. The germline V gene has CDR1 ENHRY and CDR2 SYGVKD. The CDR3 covers 16 residues. CDR3 sequence: CAISEPSGGARNEQFF. Written as DNA, the CDR3 is TGTGCCATCAGTGAACCTAGCGGGGGGGCGAGGAATGAGCAGTTCTTC.

This chain connects TRBV2 to TRBJ1-2; D might be TRBD1 (5 bases). CDR3 length: 12 amino acids. V was trimmed by 6 bases and J by 8 bases, leaving 13 bases between them. CDR1 is SNHLY and CDR2 is FYNNEI in the germline V gene. The CDR3 nucleotides read TGTGCCAGCAGAGGCAGGGCTCCCGGCTACACCTTC. Translation: CASRGRAPGYTF.

This chain connects TRBV27 to TRBJ2-1; D may be TRBD2 (5 bases). In germline, CDR1 is MNHEY, CDR2 SMNVEV (reference sequence). The CDR3 covers 14 residues. V was trimmed by 5 bases and J by 6 bases, leaving 14 bases between them. The CDR3 sequence: CASSDPGSLNEQFF. The DNA of the CDR3 is TGTGCCAGCAGTGACCCGGGGTCCCTCAATGAGCAGTTCTTC.